This entry features one T cell receptor beta chain sequence. The antigen is undetermined. This entry belongs to a study of T cells after yellow fever vaccination. Findings and caveats of the study: The secondary T-cell response peaked on day 5, not day 15, but was weaker. Most clones from primary vaccination were detected again post-booster (about 95% CD4, around 90% CD8). Clonotypes appearing in both CD4 and CD8 compartments existed, and their share was small.

TCRdb re-derived calls from the 5' RACE reads in MiXCR, one entry per CDR3 protein. The table shows 620,000 or so distinct CDR3 sequences, with about 17% occurring only once. V lost 6 bases and J 4 bases, leaving 9 bases between the germline ends. CDR1 is MNHEY, CDR2 SVGEGT, per germline. The CDR3 is 12 amino acids. Sample: PBMCs, taken 5 days after the first yellow fever vaccination. The sequence was obtained from a man younger than 30 who received the YFV17D yellow fever vaccine. The chain links TRBV6-2 or TRBV6-3 to TRBJ1-1; D remains unclear. CDR3 amino acids: CASREGTTEAFF. DNA for the CDR3: TGTGCCAGCAGGGAGGGAACCACTGAAGCTTTCTTT.